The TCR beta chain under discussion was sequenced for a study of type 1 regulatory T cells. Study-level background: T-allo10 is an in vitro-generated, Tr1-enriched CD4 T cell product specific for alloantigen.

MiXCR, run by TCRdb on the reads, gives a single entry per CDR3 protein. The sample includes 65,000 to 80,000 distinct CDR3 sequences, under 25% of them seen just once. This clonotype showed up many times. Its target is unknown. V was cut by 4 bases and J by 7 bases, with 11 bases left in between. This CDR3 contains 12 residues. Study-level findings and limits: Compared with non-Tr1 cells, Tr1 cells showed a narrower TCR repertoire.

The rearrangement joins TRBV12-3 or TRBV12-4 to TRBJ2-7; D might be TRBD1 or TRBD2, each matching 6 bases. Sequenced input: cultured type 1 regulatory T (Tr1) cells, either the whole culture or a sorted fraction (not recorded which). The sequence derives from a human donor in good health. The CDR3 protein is CASSWGAGEQYF. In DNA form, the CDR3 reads TGTGCCAGCAGTTGGGGGGCGGGAGAGCAGTACTTC.